This passage covers 24 T cell receptor beta chains from one sample sequenced in a study of cytomegalovirus exposure and HLA in healthy donors. The PCR was carried out with 60 Vbeta primers and 13 Jbeta primers. The table came from immunoSEQ multiplex PCR; TCRdb's copy has only in-frame clones and leaves some out. The top ten hold roughly 10% of the sample, which has 100,000 or so clones, roughly 70% seen once. The sequencing input was PBMCs. The receptor source for this set is a man aged 35 to 55 in good health and CMV-seropositive.

This clone was observed a handful of times. Other DNA sequences within the sample encode an identical CDR3. The chain combines TRBV18 with TRBJ1-1, with D perhaps matching TRBD1 (5 bases). The V end lost 1 base, the J end lost 1 base, and 7 bases lay between the germline ends. The length of the CDR3 is 14 residues. Germline V gives CDR1 KGHSH, CDR2 LQKENI. Here the CDR3 DNA reads TGTGCCAGCTCACCACTCGGGGGGAACACTGAAGCTTTCTTT. It translates to CASSPLGGNTEAFF.

This clone appeared once. The V call is TRBV9, the J call TRBJ2-3; 7 bases agree with TRBD1. The germline CDR1 and CDR2 sequences are SGDLS and YYNGEE. The CDR3 is made up of 10 amino acids. V lost 3 bases to trimming and J lost 15 bases; unmatched junction nucleotides: 4. CDR3 nucleotide sequence: TGTGCCAGCAGCGGGGGACAGACTTATTTT. Translation: CASSGGQTYF.

CDR3 coding DNA: TGTGCCAGCAGCTTGGCCCTCCATAACTATGGCTACACCTTC. Encoded protein: CASSLALHNYGYTF. The chain is built from TRBV7-9 and TRBJ1-2, with D uncertain. Germline CDR1 SEHNR, CDR2 FQNEAQ (reference sequence). The CDR3 sequence is 14 residues long. The germline V and J ends were trimmed by 3 bases and 1 base, with 9 bases remaining between them.

This clone has only a few counts. The genes are TRBV28 and TRBJ1-5; D possibly corresponds to TRBD1 (5 bases). The CDR3 runs to 15 residues. Germline V gene data show CDR1 as MDHEN and CDR2 as SYDVKM. V lost 5 bases and J 0 bases, leaving 11 bases between the germline ends. The DNA of the CDR3 is TGTGCCAGCAGTGAACAGGTACTTAGCAATCAGCCCCAGCATTTT. This gives the protein CASSEQVLSNQPQHF.

About this clone itself: Compared with germline, one end of the junction differs, possibly owing to a read error. This chain uses TRBV27 with TRBJ2-1; perhaps TRBD2 as D (5 bases). Germline V gene lookup returns CDR1 MNHEY and CDR2 SMNVEV (reference sequence). The CDR3 runs 16 residues. CDR3 in amino acids: CASSLSSFSSYNEQFF. CDR3 nucleotides: TGTGCCAGCAGCTTATCTAGCTTCAGCTCCTACAATGAGCAGTTCTTC.

V and J are TRBV9 and TRBJ1-1; D is uncertain. CDR1 and CDR2 (germline): SGDLS, YYNGEE. Trimming pared 0 bases from V and 3 bases from J, leaving 9 bases between. This CDR3 is built from 14 residues. The CDR3 DNA is TGTGCCAGCAGCGTAGATATCGGGGACACTGAAGCTTTCTTT. It is translated as CASSVDIGDTEAFF.

The chain uses TRBV6-5 and TRBJ1-2; TRBD1 matches 12 bases. The length of the CDR3 is 16 residues. The J segment lost 6 bases and the V segment lost 0 bases, leaving 5 bases of the junction unmatched. Per the germline V gene, CDR1 is MNHEY and CDR2 is SVGAGI. The CDR3 nucleotides are TGTGCCAGCAGTTACTCGTACGGGACAGGGGGCGATGGCTACACCTTC. This encodes CASSYSYGTGGDGYTF.

A word on this clone: Within the sample, other DNA sequences also encode this same CDR3. The chain combines TRBV29-1 with TRBJ1-1; D is possibly TRBD1 (5 bases). Trimming took 4 bases from V and 5 from J, leaving 14 bases between them. CDR1 is SQVTM and CDR2 is ANQGSEA in the germline V gene. The CDR3 runs 13 residues. DNA for the CDR3: TGCAGCGTTGGTCAAGAAGGGGTGACTGAAGCTTTCTTT. Its protein product is CSVGQEGVTEAFF.

V and J are TRBV5-5 and TRBJ2-7; TRBD1 matches at 10 bases. Germline V gene data show CDR1 as SGHKS and CDR2 as YYEKEE (reference sequence). The CDR3 contains 15 residues. Unmatched junction bases numbered 5, after V lost 4 bases and J lost 1 base. In DNA, the CDR3 is TGTGCCAGCAGCCAGGGACAGGGGCCTTCCTACGAGCAGTACGTC. This translates into CASSQGQGPSYEQYV.

The chain has TRBV25-1 and TRBJ2-5, with 13 bases matching TRBD2. Germline assignment: CDR1 MGHDK and CDR2 SYGVNS. This CDR3 region has 18 residues. The V segment lost 6 bases and the J segment 1 base; nucleotides outside the gene matches: 11. CDR3 DNA sequence: TGTGCCAGCAGCGATACCCGACTAGCGGGAGGCCTCCAAGAGACCCAGTACTTC. It codes for CASSDTRLAGGLQETQYF.

The rearrangement links TRBV18 to TRBJ1-5; 7 bases line up with TRBD1. The trim removed 2 bases at V and 9 bases at J, leaving 7 bases unmatched. The CDR3 is 14 residues long. CDR1 and CDR2 from the germline V gene are KGHSH and LQKENI. CDR3 amino acids: CASSPEGAKRPQHF. DNA for the CDR3: TGTGCCAGCTCACCAGAGGGGGCGAAGCGGCCCCAGCATTTT.

The gene calls are TRBV4-1 and TRBJ2-2; D may be TRBD2 (6 bases). The CDR3 runs to 16 residues. V lost 1 base, J lost 2 bases, and 11 bases lay in between. CDR1 is MGHRA, CDR2 YSYEKL, per germline. Here the CDR3 reads CASSQVEGGNTGELFF. The CDR3 DNA is TGCGCCAGCAGCCAAGTGGAGGGAGGAAACACCGGGGAGCTGTTTTTT.

This clone was counted a few times. This chain uses TRBV4-1 with TRBJ2-7; D may be TRBD2 (6 bases). The CDR3 contains 16 residues. Germline lookup yields CDR1 MGHRA and CDR2 YSYEKL. Trimming left V 1 base short and J 2 bases short, with 15 bases between. The CDR3 sequence: CASSQVVRESAYEQYF. CDR3 nucleotides: TGCGCCAGCAGCCAAGTTGTACGGGAGAGTGCCTACGAGCAGTACTTC.

The rearrangement links TRBV7-9 to TRBJ2-5; 9 positions match TRBD2. There are 17 residues in the CDR3. The V gene's germline CDR1 is SEHNR and CDR2 FQNEAQ (reference sequence). The V segment lost 1 base and the J segment 6 bases; nucleotides outside the gene matches: 12. CDR3 amino acids: CASSLGLAGGLVKTQYF. The CDR3, as DNA: TGTGCCAGCAGCTTAGGTTTGGCGGGAGGGCTGGTGAAGACCCAGTACTTC.

V is TRBV7-2 and J is TRBJ2-7, with a weak D call TRBD2 (6 bases). CDR3 length: 14 amino acids. Germline V gene data show CDR1 as SGHTA and CDR2 as FQGNSA. Trimming stripped 1 base from V and 6 bases from J, with 13 bases between. CDR3 protein: CASSLVGGSGEQYV. CDR3 bases: TGTGCCAGCAGCTTAGTCGGAGGGTCTGGCGAGCAGTACGTC.

V usage is TRBV7-8 and J usage is TRBJ1-3; no clear D gene. Trimming took off 1 base at V and 6 bases at J, with 4 bases between the two ends. Germline V gene sequence: CDR1 SGHVS, CDR2 FQNEAQ. This CDR3 has 12 amino acids. The CDR3 loop reads CASSLDTNTIYF. The CDR3 bases are TGTGCCAGCAGCTTAGACACAAACACCATATATTTT.

The V call is TRBV5-4, the J call TRBJ2-1, with a possible D match to TRBD1 (5 bases). Germline lookup yields CDR1 SGHNT and CDR2 YYREEE (reference sequence). V was pared by 0 bases and J by 6 bases, with 16 bases between. This CDR3 is built from 16 residues. As DNA, the CDR3 is TGTGCCAGCAGCTTGGTGGGCAGGGTAGCCACCAATGAGCAGTTCTTC. Translating it yields CASSLVGRVATNEQFF.

This clone was detected a few times. The chain uses TRBV5-1 and TRBJ1-5, with 7 bases matching TRBD1. CDR1 is SGHRS, CDR2 YFSETQ, per germline. V shed 0 bases, J shed 3 bases, and the junction held 6 bases outside the gene matches. The CDR3 covers 16 residues. The DNA of the CDR3 is TGCGCCAGCAGCTTGGGGGGCAGGGGGACCAATCAGCCCCAGCATTTT. It translates to CASSLGGRGTNQPQHF.

This clone turned up a few times. Other DNA sequences in the same sample also yield this CDR3. V usage is TRBV28 and J usage is TRBJ1-5; perhaps TRBD1 as D (5 bases). This CDR3 has 13 residues. CDR1 and CDR2 (germline): MDHEN, SYDVKM. V dropped 5 bases and J dropped 2 bases, with 7 bases sitting between them. The CDR3 here is CASSPGGNQPQHF. CDR3 DNA sequence: TGTGCCAGCAGTCCGGGGGGCAATCAGCCCCAGCATTTT.

The DNA of the CDR3 is TGTGCCATCGCGAGACAGGGTCCCTCTAACTATGGCTACACCTTC. Translating gives CAIARQGPSNYGYTF. The chain carries TRBV10-3 and TRBJ1-2, with TRBD1 identical over 7 bases. Germline V gene sequence: CDR1 ENHRY, CDR2 SYGVKD. J lost 0 bases, V lost 8 bases, and 9 bases had no gene match. The CDR3 sequence is 15 residues long.

The CDR3 here is CASKTGGTDTQYF. In DNA form, the CDR3 reads TGTGCCAGCAAAACGGGAGGGACAGATACGCAGTATTTT. This sequence joins TRBV7-2 and TRBJ2-3; 8 nucleotides line up with TRBD2. Per germline, CDR1 SGHTA and CDR2 FQGNSA. Losses at the gene ends were 7 bases for V and 3 bases for J; bases not matched to a gene: 3. The CDR3 consists of 13 residues.

This clone was found a few times. Other DNA sequences in the sample encode the same CDR3. CDR3 residues: CASSLGHSYEQYF. The CDR3 DNA reads TGTGCCAGCAGTTTGGGCCACTCCTACGAGCAGTACTTC. The rearrangement links TRBV28 to TRBJ2-7; D gene uncertain. The CDR3 loop spans 13 amino acids. Germline loops: CDR1 MDHEN, CDR2 SYDVKM. V was shortened by 3 bases and J by 0 bases, with 6 bases between the two germline ends.

Turning to this clone: The junction differs from germline at one of its ends, possibly a read error. The J gene is TRBJ2-3, the V gene TRBV28; 8 nucleotides agree with TRBD1. CDR3 size: 17 residues. In germline, CDR1 is MDHEN, CDR2 SYDVKM. This chain's CDR3 is CASSSSRGPSGPDTQYF. The CDR3 bases are TGTGCCAGTAGTTCCTCCAGGGGGCCTTCGGGGCCAGATACGCAGTATTTT.

The gene calls are TRBV29-1 and TRBJ1-1; TRBD1 might be the D (5 bases). This CDR3 is 14 amino acids long. V was shortened by 8 bases and J by 4 bases, with 20 bases between the two germline ends. Germline V gene lookup returns CDR1 SQVTM and CDR2 ANQGSEA. CDR3 DNA: TGCAGCACCCCCCGTGGCAGGGAAGGCACTGAAGCTTTCTTT. The encoded protein is CSTPRGREGTEAFF.